This TCR beta chain originates from a study of long-term antiretroviral therapy in people with HIV. Overall study results and limits: Specimen acquisition occurred between about 2003 and 2017, potentially under older ART regimens. Those clones which expanded before ART made up the dominant part of the repertoire at all time points.

With regard to this clone: Its cognate antigen is unknown.

The CDR3 runs 12 residues. Germline loops: CDR1 MNHEY, CDR2 SVGAGI. Trimming shortened V by 5 bases and J by 5 bases, and 10 bases separated the two germline ends. Sequencing relied on immunoSEQ assay v3.0, run at survey level. The repertoire was sequenced with immunoSEQ multiplex PCR; TCRdb's copy has only in-frame clones and lacks some. Of about 18,000 clones listed, 75% to 95% are singletons. The samples, holding roughly 0.95-10 million cryopreserved PBMC, were thawed before DNA extraction was carried out. This sequence originates from a man aged 50-60 years with HIV. The V and J genes are TRBV6-5 and TRBJ2-7; D is undetermined. Here the sequenced sample was unsorted PBMCs, taken 3 years after starting antiretroviral therapy. CDR3 loop: CASSPGSHEQYF. The DNA for the CDR3 is TGTGCCAGCAGTCCTGGGTCCCACGAGCAGTACTTC.